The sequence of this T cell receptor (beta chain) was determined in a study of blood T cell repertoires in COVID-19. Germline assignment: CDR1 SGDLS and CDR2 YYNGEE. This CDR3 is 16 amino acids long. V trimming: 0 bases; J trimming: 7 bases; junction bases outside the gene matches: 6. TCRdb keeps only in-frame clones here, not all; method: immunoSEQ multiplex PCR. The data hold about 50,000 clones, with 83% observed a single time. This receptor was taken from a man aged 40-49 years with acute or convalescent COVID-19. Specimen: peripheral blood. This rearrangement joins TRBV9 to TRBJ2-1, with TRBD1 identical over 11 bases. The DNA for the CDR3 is TGTGCCAGCAGCGTAGCAGGGGACAGGGGGAAAAATGAGCAGTTCTTC. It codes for CASSVAGDRGKNEQFF.